This T cell receptor (beta chain) derives from a study of T cells in Graves' hyperthyroidism and ophthalmopathy. Deletions cut 6 bases from V and 0 bases from J, with 21 bases between. The CDR3 length is 19 residues. Looked up from germline, CDR1 is LNHDA and CDR2 is SQIVND (reference sequence). Participants, patients aged 18 to 65, had newly diagnosed hyperthyroidism with a duration under 2 months. Blood dates from first hyperthyroidism diagnosis, before any ophthalmopathy symptoms. The table lists this clonotype with many counts. Its antigen is still unknown. Amplification targeted TCR beta CDR3 regions from RNA transcripts. TCR CDR3 underwent first-round RT-PCR with the HTBI primer set. Using its own MiXCR run on the multiplex PCR reads, TCRdb lists one record per CDR3 protein. The sample has almost 600,000 distinct CDR3 sequences, 11% to 15% seen once; the top ten hold less than 6%. Broader study findings: Median prediction lead before ophthalmopathy onset was around seven months with the model. Classification by a 13 V-J model distinguished ophthalmopathy from stable hyperthyroidism.

The rearrangement links TRBV19 to TRBJ1-6; D might be TRBD1 (5 bases). Sequenced input: blood. This receptor was taken from a woman younger than 45 with Graves' hyperthyroidism that later progressed to Graves' ophthalmopathy. The CDR3 reads CASSTSGTIRSSYNSPLHF. In DNA form, the CDR3 reads TGTGCCAGTAGCACCTCCGGGACTATTAGGAGCTCCTATAATTCACCCCTCCACTTT.